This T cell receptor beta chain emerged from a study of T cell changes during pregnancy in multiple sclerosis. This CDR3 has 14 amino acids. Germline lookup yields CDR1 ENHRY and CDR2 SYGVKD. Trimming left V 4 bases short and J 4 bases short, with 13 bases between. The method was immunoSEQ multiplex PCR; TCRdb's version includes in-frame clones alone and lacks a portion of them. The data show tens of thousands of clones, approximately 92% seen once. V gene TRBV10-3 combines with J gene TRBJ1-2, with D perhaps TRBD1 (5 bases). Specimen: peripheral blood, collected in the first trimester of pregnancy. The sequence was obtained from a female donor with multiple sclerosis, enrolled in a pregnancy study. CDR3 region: CAISGGGSLYGYTF. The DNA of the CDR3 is TGTGCCATCAGTGGCGGGGGGAGCCTCTATGGCTACACCTTC.